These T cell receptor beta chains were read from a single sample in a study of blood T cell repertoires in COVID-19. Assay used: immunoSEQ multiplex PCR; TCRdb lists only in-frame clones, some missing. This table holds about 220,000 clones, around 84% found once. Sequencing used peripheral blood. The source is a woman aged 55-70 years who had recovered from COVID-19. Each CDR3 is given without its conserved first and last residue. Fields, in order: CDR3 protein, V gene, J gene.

CDR3aa: ASGFSGGTDTQY; v_gene: TRBV12-5; j_gene: TRBJ2-3
CDR3aa: ASSEYRGNTEAF; v_gene: TRBV6-1; j_gene: TRBJ1-1
CDR3aa: ASSWTIRNTDTQY; v_gene: TRBV7-8; j_gene: TRBJ2-3
CDR3aa: ASRLGGTGELF; v_gene: TRBV6-5; j_gene: TRBJ2-2
CDR3aa: ASSITGYSGYT; v_gene: TRBV19; j_gene: TRBJ1-2
CDR3aa: SVFLGGNTEAF; v_gene: TRBV29-1; j_gene: TRBJ1-1
CDR3aa: ASSEVGASNQPQH; v_gene: TRBV6-1; j_gene: TRBJ1-5
CDR3aa: SVDAGGHEQY; v_gene: TRBV29-1; j_gene: TRBJ2-7
CDR3aa: ASSLGTGSMNEKLF; v_gene: TRBV5-6; j_gene: TRBJ1-4
CDR3aa: ATSSGRGTPQPQH; v_gene: TRBV15; j_gene: TRBJ1-5
CDR3aa: ASSHPQGGQGARTDTQY; v_gene: TRBV9; j_gene: TRBJ2-3
CDR3aa: ASVGQGNEKLF; v_gene: TRBV12-3/TRBV12-4; j_gene: TRBJ1-4
CDR3aa: ASSEQKTVPYEQY; v_gene: TRBV10-2; j_gene: TRBJ2-7
CDR3aa: ASSFPGQGRERGYGYT; v_gene: TRBV5-4; j_gene: TRBJ1-2
CDR3aa: ASSYSSVAGDTQY; v_gene: TRBV6-5; j_gene: TRBJ2-3
CDR3aa: ASSQDVRQGDYEQY; v_gene: TRBV4-3; j_gene: TRBJ2-7
CDR3aa: ASKEGRSNQPQH; v_gene: TRBV10-1; j_gene: TRBJ1-5
CDR3aa: ASSLAGHQNTEAF; v_gene: TRBV11-2; j_gene: TRBJ1-1
CDR3aa: ASIRPGNTEAF; v_gene: TRBV6-1; j_gene: TRBJ1-1
CDR3aa: ASSGQRYGNTEAF; v_gene: TRBV25-1; j_gene: TRBJ1-1
CDR3aa: ASSLSSSGNTIY; v_gene: TRBV4-3; j_gene: TRBJ1-3
CDR3aa: AWWAPGSNYGYT; v_gene: TRBV30; j_gene: TRBJ1-2
CDR3aa: ASGEEGQGDNEQY; v_gene: TRBV19; j_gene: TRBJ2-7
CDR3aa: ASSRQDNYGYT; v_gene: TRBV18; j_gene: TRBJ1-2
CDR3aa: ASSSQGSANEKLF; v_gene: TRBV7-2; j_gene: TRBJ1-4
CDR3aa: ASSQDWTNGGKYYNSPLH; v_gene: TRBV4-3; j_gene: TRBJ1-6
CDR3aa: ASSSDDYNQPQH; v_gene: TRBV7-8; j_gene: TRBJ1-5
CDR3aa: ASSQDLVGGANTQY; v_gene: TRBV3-1/TRBV3-2; j_gene: TRBJ2-3
CDR3aa: ASSEGLGGGETQY; v_gene: TRBV5-1; j_gene: TRBJ2-5
CDR3aa: ASSEGGGYTGELF; v_gene: TRBV25-1; j_gene: TRBJ2-2
CDR3aa: ASSSPTASGGTTDTQY; v_gene: TRBV7-9; j_gene: TRBJ2-3
CDR3aa: ASSQDGGGETQY; v_gene: TRBV4-2; j_gene: TRBJ2-5
CDR3aa: ATRQGNQPQH; v_gene: TRBV10-3; j_gene: TRBJ1-5
CDR3aa: ASSLETTGSYEQY; v_gene: TRBV5-5; j_gene: TRBJ2-7
CDR3aa: ASTLIGPGRYEQY; v_gene: TRBV7-9; j_gene: TRBJ2-7
CDR3aa: ASSLLPGEVYEQY; v_gene: TRBV5-1; j_gene: TRBJ2-7
CDR3aa: ASSSTGHLYEQY; v_gene: TRBV27; j_gene: TRBJ2-7
CDR3aa: ASSYGGQGDQY; v_gene: TRBV6-5; j_gene: TRBJ2-5
CDR3aa: ASSDGRTNYGYT; v_gene: TRBV2; j_gene: TRBJ1-2
CDR3aa: ASSPRGNQPQH; v_gene: TRBV5-1; j_gene: TRBJ1-5
CDR3aa: ASSLAGSGEQY; v_gene: TRBV19; j_gene: TRBJ2-7
CDR3aa: ASSPGQGRQTQY; v_gene: TRBV5-6; j_gene: TRBJ2-5
CDR3aa: ASVSGGASYNEQF; v_gene: TRBV6-5; j_gene: TRBJ2-1
CDR3aa: ASSYSTVIRVVGYEQY; v_gene: TRBV6-2/TRBV6-3; j_gene: TRBJ2-7
CDR3aa: ASSPKGSRAWTETQY; v_gene: TRBV9; j_gene: TRBJ2-5